This TCR beta chain came from a study of intratumoral heterogeneity in liver cancer. Study information: Patients were mostly male, median age around 63 years.

The CDR3 spans 13 residues. Germline CDR1 MDHEN, CDR2 SYDVKM. Trimming pared 1 base from V and 6 bases from J, leaving 10 bases between. The data were produced by immunoSEQ multiplex PCR, yet TCRdb's version contains in-frame clones alone and is incomplete. The sample carries about 6,200 clones, approximately 70% recorded once. Notes on this clone: The antigen remains undetermined.

Study-wide points: No significant regional difference in overall T cell clonality was found. Tumor region a had significantly more unique T-cell expansions than region b. Reportedly, regional differences in tumor-infiltrating lymphocyte burden estimated from RNA-seq held up under TCR sequencing.

Tumour samples came from separate, distinct regions of the hepatocellular carcinoma nodule. The source is a woman aged 70-85 years with hepatocellular carcinoma. The sample here was tumor tissue, taken before any cancer treatment. The chain combines TRBV28 with TRBJ2-7, with TRBD2 as a possible D gene (6 bases). The CDR3 DNA reads TGTGCCAGCAGTTTATTACTAGCTGCCGAGCAGTACTTC. This sequence encodes CASSLLLAAEQYF.